This is a list of T cell receptor beta chains from one sample in a study of blood T cell repertoires in COVID-19. Assay used: immunoSEQ multiplex PCR; TCRdb lists only in-frame clones, some missing. The repertoire has 300,000 or so clones, 75% to 95% of them found once; the top ten carry roughly 1.1%. Material for sequencing was PBMCs or T cells enriched from blood (not recorded which). The receptors were gathered from a woman aged 25 to 39 who had recovered from COVID-19. CDR3s include the opening cysteine and the closing phenylalanine or tryptophan. The D gene is left open where the match is weak. Part of the rows lack a size; the others show once, few, many or a class for expanded clones.

j_gene: TRBJ1-2; abundance: once; d_gene: TRBD1; v_gene: TRBV5-5; CDR3nt: TGTGCCAGCAGCTTGGCCGGGACAGCCTATGGCTACACCTTC; CDR3aa: CASSLAGTAYGYTF
j_gene: TRBJ2-7; abundance: .; d_gene: TRBD2; v_gene: TRBV19; CDR3nt: TGTGCCAGTAGTATAATGCGGGAGGTAACGTACGAGCAGTACTTC; CDR3aa: CASSIMREVTYEQYF
j_gene: TRBJ1-4; abundance: .; d_gene: TRBD1; v_gene: TRBV25-1; CDR3nt: TGTGCCAGCAGTGAGGACAGGTATGGGGAAAAACTGTTTTTT; CDR3aa: CASSEDRYGEKLFF
j_gene: TRBJ2-5; abundance: .; d_gene: .; v_gene: TRBV7-2; CDR3nt: TGTGCCAGCAAGACGGGGGAAGAGACCCAGTACTTC; CDR3aa: CASKTGEETQYF
j_gene: TRBJ2-1; abundance: .; d_gene: TRBD1; v_gene: TRBV5-1; CDR3nt: TGCGCCAGCAGCCCCGGACAGGGGGCTTTCAATGAGCAGTTCTTC; CDR3aa: CASSPGQGAFNEQFF
j_gene: TRBJ2-1; abundance: .; d_gene: .; v_gene: TRBV12-2; CDR3nt: TGTGCAAGTCGCTCCGGTGTTCATCCCTACAATGAGCAGTTCTTC; CDR3aa: CASRSGVHPYNEQFF
j_gene: TRBJ2-2; abundance: .; d_gene: .; v_gene: TRBV5-6; CDR3nt: TGTGCCAGCAGCTTGGTCGGGACGAACACCGGGGAGCTGTTTTTT; CDR3aa: CASSLVGTNTGELFF
j_gene: TRBJ2-3; abundance: .; d_gene: .; v_gene: TRBV7-6; CDR3nt: TGTGCCAGCAGCTTATTGACAGCAAACCCTGTAACAGATACGCAGTATTTT; CDR3aa: CASSLLTANPVTDTQYF
j_gene: TRBJ2-1; abundance: .; d_gene: TRBD2; v_gene: TRBV30; CDR3nt: TGTGCCTGGAGGGAGAACAAGGGACTAGCGGGAGTCAATGAGCAGTTCTTC; CDR3aa: CAWRENKGLAGVNEQFF
j_gene: TRBJ2-7; abundance: .; d_gene: .; v_gene: TRBV14; CDR3nt: TGTGCCAGCAGCCAAACTAGCCCACCTTACGAGCAGTACTTC; CDR3aa: CASSQTSPPYEQYF
j_gene: TRBJ2-7; abundance: .; d_gene: TRBD2; v_gene: TRBV25-1; CDR3nt: TGTGCCAGCAGTGAACCTGGGGGGGGTAGCGGGAGAGACGAGCAGTACTTC; CDR3aa: CASSEPGGGSGRDEQYF
j_gene: TRBJ2-3; abundance: .; d_gene: TRBD2; v_gene: TRBV5-4; CDR3nt: TGTGCCAGCAGCTTGGATATGGTAGCGGGAGGAAACACAGATACGCAGTATTTT; CDR3aa: CASSLDMVAGGNTDTQYF
j_gene: TRBJ2-5; abundance: .; d_gene: .; v_gene: TRBV5-4; CDR3nt: TGTGCCAGCAGCTTGCAGATTCAAGAGACCCAGTACTTC; CDR3aa: CASSLQIQETQYF
j_gene: TRBJ2-3; abundance: .; d_gene: .; v_gene: TRBV7-6; CDR3nt: TGTGCCAGCAGCTTAGGTGCCGGTTCTAGCACAGATACGCAGTATTTT; CDR3aa: CASSLGAGSSTDTQYF
j_gene: TRBJ2-6; abundance: .; d_gene: .; v_gene: TRBV19; CDR3nt: TGTGCCAGTAAGATCTCTGGGGCCAACGTCCTGATTTTC; CDR3aa: CASKISGANVLIF
j_gene: TRBJ2-1; abundance: .; d_gene: TRBD1; v_gene: TRBV27; CDR3nt: TGTGCCAGCAGCAAAGACAGGGACGAGGGTGAGCAGTTCTTC; CDR3aa: CASSKDRDEGEQFF
j_gene: TRBJ2-7; abundance: few; d_gene: .; v_gene: TRBV6-2/TRBV6-3; CDR3nt: TGTGCCAGCAGCCCCCTATACGAGCAGTACTTC; CDR3aa: CASSPLYEQYF
j_gene: TRBJ2-6; abundance: .; d_gene: .; v_gene: TRBV9; CDR3nt: TGTGCCAGCAGCGTAGTTCCTTCTAAAGCCGGCTCTGGGGCCAACGTCCTGACTTTC; CDR3aa: CASSVVPSKAGSGANVLTF
j_gene: TRBJ2-4; abundance: .; d_gene: .; v_gene: TRBV29-1; CDR3nt: TGCAGCGTTCTTTCCCTGCGGGGGACAGGTGAAAACATTCAGTACTTC; CDR3aa: CSVLSLRGTGENIQYF
j_gene: TRBJ1-2; abundance: .; d_gene: TRBD1; v_gene: TRBV2; CDR3nt: TGTGCCAGCGGTCGGACAGGGGTCGATGGCTACACCTTC; CDR3aa: CASGRTGVDGYTF
j_gene: TRBJ2-1; abundance: .; d_gene: .; v_gene: TRBV7-3; CDR3nt: TGTGCCGCAGACGGTCCGGGCAATGAGCAGTTCTTC; CDR3aa: CAADGPGNEQFF
j_gene: TRBJ1-4; abundance: .; d_gene: .; v_gene: TRBV27; CDR3nt: TGTGCCAGCAGTTCCGACAGAACAACTAATGAAAAACTGTTTTTT; CDR3aa: CASSSDRTTNEKLFF
j_gene: TRBJ2-7; abundance: .; d_gene: TRBD2; v_gene: TRBV9; CDR3nt: TGTGCCAGCAGCTCGGGAGGGACTAGCGGATACGAGCAGTACTTC; CDR3aa: CASSSGGTSGYEQYF
j_gene: TRBJ2-5; abundance: .; d_gene: .; v_gene: TRBV12-3/TRBV12-4; CDR3nt: TGTGCCAGCAGTTTGAGGGCGGAGACCCAGTACTTC; CDR3aa: CASSLRAETQYF
j_gene: TRBJ2-6; abundance: .; d_gene: TRBD2; v_gene: TRBV27; CDR3nt: TGTGCCAGCAGTTTAGGTTCAAGTCGTATGGCTAGCGGGAACACTGGGGCCAACGTCCTGACTTTC; CDR3aa: CASSLGSSRMASGNTGANVLTF
j_gene: TRBJ1-6; abundance: .; d_gene: .; v_gene: TRBV27; CDR3nt: TGTGCCAGCAGTCCCCAACAGGGACGGTCCTATAATTCACCCCTCCACTTT; CDR3aa: CASSPQQGRSYNSPLHF
j_gene: TRBJ1-2; abundance: .; d_gene: .; v_gene: TRBV28; CDR3nt: TGTGCCAGCGTCGCCAGGGGTTACGGTGGCTACACCTTC; CDR3aa: CASVARGYGGYTF
j_gene: TRBJ1-3; abundance: .; d_gene: .; v_gene: TRBV7-2; CDR3nt: TGTGCCAGCAGCCCCGCCGGGGAGGGGCTTAGAAACACCATATATTTT; CDR3aa: CASSPAGEGLRNTIYF
j_gene: TRBJ2-1; abundance: .; d_gene: TRBD1; v_gene: TRBV28; CDR3nt: TGTGCCAGCAGCCTTCCGACAGGGTCCTACAATGAGCAGTTCTTC; CDR3aa: CASSLPTGSYNEQFF
j_gene: TRBJ1-3; abundance: .; d_gene: TRBD1; v_gene: TRBV27; CDR3nt: TGTGCCAGCAGTAGACAGGGTTTAGGAAACACCATATATTTT; CDR3aa: CASSRQGLGNTIYF
j_gene: TRBJ2-2; abundance: .; d_gene: .; v_gene: TRBV5-1; CDR3nt: TGCGCCAGCAGCTTAGGAGCGGGTCGTACCGGGGAGCTGTTTTTT; CDR3aa: CASSLGAGRTGELFF
j_gene: TRBJ2-5; abundance: once; d_gene: TRBD1; v_gene: TRBV6-2/TRBV6-3; CDR3nt: TGTGCCAGCAGTAGACCGGGACAGGGTATATCGGAGACCCAGTACTTC; CDR3aa: CASSRPGQGISETQYF
j_gene: TRBJ1-6; abundance: .; d_gene: .; v_gene: TRBV19; CDR3nt: TGTGCCAGTAGTATACTCGGGGGAGAGAATTCACCCCTCCACTTT; CDR3aa: CASSILGGENSPLHF
j_gene: TRBJ1-5; abundance: .; d_gene: TRBD1; v_gene: TRBV28; CDR3nt: TGTGCCAGCAGTTGGGGGACAGGGTCAATCCCGCCCCAGCATTTT; CDR3aa: CASSWGTGSIPPQHF
j_gene: TRBJ1-2; abundance: .; d_gene: .; v_gene: TRBV5-5; CDR3nt: TGTGCCAGCAGCCTGTCGGCAGACCGGCTGAGGGGCTACACCTTC; CDR3aa: CASSLSADRLRGYTF
j_gene: TRBJ2-1; abundance: .; d_gene: TRBD2; v_gene: TRBV10-3; CDR3nt: TGTGCCATCGGCTCACTAGCGGGAGGATACAATGAGCAGTTCTTC; CDR3aa: CAIGSLAGGYNEQFF
j_gene: TRBJ2-5; abundance: once; d_gene: .; v_gene: TRBV30; CDR3nt: TGTGCCTGGAGTGTACGAAGGGGAGAGACCCAGTACTTC; CDR3aa: CAWSVRRGETQYF
j_gene: TRBJ1-2; abundance: .; d_gene: TRBD1; v_gene: TRBV4-2; CDR3nt: TGTGCCAGCAGACAACAGGGGGCTAAACCGGATGGCTACACCTTC; CDR3aa: CASRQQGAKPDGYTF
j_gene: TRBJ1-6; abundance: once; d_gene: .; v_gene: TRBV9; CDR3nt: TGTGCCAGCAGCGCGACAGATTATAATTCACCCCTCCACTTT; CDR3aa: CASSATDYNSPLHF
j_gene: TRBJ2-7; abundance: .; d_gene: .; v_gene: TRBV21-1; CDR3nt: TGTGCCAGTAACTACGAGCAGTACTTC; CDR3aa: CASNYEQYF
j_gene: TRBJ2-1; abundance: .; d_gene: TRBD2; v_gene: TRBV6-4; CDR3nt: TGTGCCAGGACCAGGGCTAGCGGGGGACCATTTAACGATGAGCAGTTCTTC; CDR3aa: CARTRASGGPFNDEQFF
j_gene: TRBJ2-3; abundance: few; d_gene: .; v_gene: TRBV5-6; CDR3nt: TGTGCCAGCAGCCAATTGGGGCCAATGGATACGCAGTATTTT; CDR3aa: CASSQLGPMDTQYF
j_gene: TRBJ1-6; abundance: .; d_gene: .; v_gene: TRBV11-2; CDR3nt: TGTGCCAGCAGCTTAGTGGGGCGGGGGAGCTCCTATAATTCACCCCTCCACTTT; CDR3aa: CASSLVGRGSSYNSPLHF
j_gene: TRBJ1-3; abundance: .; d_gene: .; v_gene: TRBV4-1; CDR3nt: TGCGCCAGCAGCCAAGTCCCCACTGAGAGCTCTGGAAACACCATATATTTT; CDR3aa: CASSQVPTESSGNTIYF
j_gene: TRBJ2-7; abundance: .; d_gene: TRBD1; v_gene: TRBV10-3; CDR3nt: TGTGCCATCAGTGATAGCCCCGACCGGCCCGACAGGGGGAGTTACGAGCAGTACTTC; CDR3aa: CAISDSPDRPDRGSYEQYF
j_gene: TRBJ2-3; abundance: .; d_gene: .; v_gene: TRBV30; CDR3nt: TGTGCCTGGCAAACTAGTTTCGATACGCAGTATTTT; CDR3aa: CAWQTSFDTQYF
j_gene: TRBJ1-4; abundance: .; d_gene: TRBD1; v_gene: TRBV10-1; CDR3nt: TGCGCCAGCAGCGACGGGACAGCGAATGAAAAACTGTTTTTT; CDR3aa: CASSDGTANEKLFF
j_gene: TRBJ1-1; abundance: .; d_gene: TRBD1; v_gene: TRBV19; CDR3nt: TGTGCCAGTACCTCGGGACAGATAAACACTGAAGCTTTCTTT; CDR3aa: CASTSGQINTEAFF
j_gene: TRBJ1-1; abundance: .; d_gene: .; v_gene: TRBV4-2; CDR3nt: TGTGCCAGCAGCCAAGATCTTAGGGGGAACACTGAAGCTTTCTTT; CDR3aa: CASSQDLRGNTEAFF
j_gene: TRBJ1-5; abundance: .; d_gene: .; v_gene: TRBV15; CDR3nt: TGTGCCACCAGCAGAGTAGTAGGAGCCCTCAATCAGCCCCAGCATTTT; CDR3aa: CATSRVVGALNQPQHF
j_gene: TRBJ1-5; abundance: .; d_gene: .; v_gene: TRBV30; CDR3nt: TGTGCCTGGAGTGGTCAGGGTGGCAATCAGCCCCAGCATTTT; CDR3aa: CAWSGQGGNQPQHF
j_gene: TRBJ2-1; abundance: .; d_gene: TRBD2; v_gene: TRBV7-2; CDR3nt: TGTGCCAGCAGCTCCACTCCGGGACTAGCGGGAATGGATGAGCAGTTCTTC; CDR3aa: CASSSTPGLAGMDEQFF
j_gene: TRBJ2-1; abundance: .; d_gene: TRBD2; v_gene: TRBV10-3; CDR3nt: TGTGCCATCAGTGAGCCGCGAACAGGACTAGCGGACAACAATGAGCAGTTCTTC; CDR3aa: CAISEPRTGLADNNEQFF
j_gene: TRBJ1-4; abundance: .; d_gene: .; v_gene: TRBV6-6; CDR3nt: TGTGCCAGCAACCCGAGATACGATGAAAAACTGTTTTTT; CDR3aa: CASNPRYDEKLFF
j_gene: TRBJ1-1; abundance: .; d_gene: .; v_gene: TRBV7-9; CDR3nt: TGTGCCAGCACCCCCCGGGAGGAGACTGAAGCTTTCTTT; CDR3aa: CASTPREETEAFF
j_gene: TRBJ2-5; abundance: .; d_gene: TRBD2; v_gene: TRBV19; CDR3nt: TGTGCCAGCCAGGAGACTAGCGGGAGAGAGACCCAGTACTTC; CDR3aa: CASQETSGRETQYF
j_gene: TRBJ2-5; abundance: .; d_gene: .; v_gene: TRBV5-4; CDR3nt: TGTGCCAGCAGGCGTGACAGGAGCCAAGAGACCCAGTACTTC; CDR3aa: CASRRDRSQETQYF
j_gene: TRBJ1-1; abundance: .; d_gene: .; v_gene: TRBV3-1/TRBV3-2; CDR3nt: TGTGCCAGCAGCCTTGGAGGGTGGAACACTGAAGCTTTCTTT; CDR3aa: CASSLGGWNTEAFF